This T cell receptor (beta chain) is from a study of blood T cell repertoires in COVID-19 (dated by TCRdb to the early 2020s). Study-wide context: Samples covering the acute and convalescent phases of COVID-19 were provided by collaborators in the United States, Italy and Spain. The prospective study material was composed of cDNA or gDNA derived from T cells, B-cell-depleted T cells, or PBMCs. The dataset comprised deeply sampled blood TCRbeta repertoires from subjects exposed to, actively infected with, or recovered from COVID-19. The repertoires were released in a freely available public database meant as a resource for research on the immune response to SARS-CoV-2. Samples were obtained from the ongoing ImmuneRACE study (first 160 participants) and from approximately 1,200 subjects provided by 6 global collaborators. Nearly every sample came with metadata listing a de-identified subject ID, COVID-19 status, age in years and sex. HLA class I and class II types, where available, came from metadata supplied by the sample provider rather than from assay-based typing.

The junction carries 15 bases between V and J, which are trimmed by 2 bases and 5 bases respectively. From cysteine to phenylalanine, the CDR3 is 15 amino acids long. Solely the CDR3 DNA is kept, with 45 bases framed from the first base. CDR1 and CDR2 are read off the germline V gene as MNHNS and SASEGT. In the case of this clone: Its antigen is still unknown. Base quality data are lacking; no much larger clone is found one base away.

Collaborating institutions collected whole blood in K2EDTA tubes following their own protocols. For TCRbeta analysis, collaborator samples were shipped as frozen whole blood, as isolated PBMCs, or as DNA extracted from either sample type. TCRbeta CDR3 regions were amplified from genomic DNA using the immunoSEQ Assay, a bias-controlled multiplex PCR. In the original analysis: Nucleated cell counts per sample were estimated from amplification of reference gene primers within the assay. Sequence reads were collapsed and filtered to measure the absolute abundance of every unique TCRbeta CDR3 rearrangement. For each sample, productive Simpson clonality was calculated as the square root of Simpson's diversity index over productive rearrangements. This is the immuneACCESS table as TCRdb keeps it, with only in-frame sequences that have V and J called. A part of the clones is gone; compared with another copy, unresolved V genes explain less than half, and the rest is unexplained. Clone size and the V and J calls come from that table; the DNA yielded D and trimming. In all, the sample holds approximately 46,000 clones, and roughly four fifths of those were seen once. The ten largest clonotypes hold approximately 3% of the sample.

Study-wide conclusions, independent of this receptor: How much clinical and demographic metadata was included differed by source and by participant, and the metadata was provided uncurated.

What was sequenced was peripheral blood. Recombination linked TRBV6-1 to TRBJ1-1; the D gene lacks a confident call. The source of this sequence is a woman aged 55 to 70 with acute or convalescent COVID-19. The sequenced DNA is TGTGCCAGCAGTGAAAGCTACCTTGTTCCGACTGAAGCTTTCTTT. Its translation is CASSESYLVPTEAFF.